This TCR beta chain is from a study of T-cell memory formation after mild COVID-19. Notes on the study in general: The finding that pre-infection memory included some responding clones suggested that cross-reactive memory joined.

This clonotype turned up a few times. As yet, its antigen is unknown. Constant-segment-primed 5'RACE gave TCR alpha and TCR beta cDNA libraries with sample barcodes and UMIs. TCRdb redid the calling of the 5' RACE reads with MiXCR, one entry per CDR3 protein. The sample lists fewer than 250,000 distinct CDR3 sequences, over 9.5% occurring once. What was sequenced was PBMCs or a T cell subset sorted from them (not recorded which). The clonotype originates from a man between 18 and 29 years old who had mild COVID-19 (a few samples of this study predate the infection). Cell type and time point are not known.

CDR3 sequence: CASSFGGDREGNEQFF. The CDR3 coding sequence is TGCGCCAGCAGCTTTGGGGGCGACAGGGAAGGCAATGAGCAGTTCTTC. This chain uses TRBV5-1 with TRBJ2-1; the match to TRBD1 covers 7 bases. The CDR3 is 16 amino acids. The ends lost 2 bases at V and 6 bases at J; junction bases unmatched: 11. Germline lookup yields CDR1 SGHRS and CDR2 YFSETQ.